Listed here are 28 T cell receptor beta chains from one sample, sequenced in a study of blood T cell repertoires in COVID-19. The protocol was immunoSEQ multiplex PCR, while the TCRdb copy is restricted to in-frame clones and leaves out a portion. The repertoire holds fewer than 700,000 clones, with 70% to 90% as singletons. What was sequenced was peripheral blood. The receptor set was obtained from a woman between 50 and 59 years old with COVID-19, enrolled during active disease.

The rearrangement joins TRBV9 to TRBJ2-2; TRBD2 matches at 12 bases. This CDR3 is 16 amino acids long. V shed 0 bases, J shed 3 bases, and the junction held 0 bases outside the gene matches. CDR1 is SGDLS and CDR2 is YYNGEE in the germline V gene. DNA of the CDR3: TGTGCCAGCAGCGTAGGACTAGCGGGGGACACCGGGGAGCTGTTTTTT. Residues: CASSVGLAGDTGELFF.

The chain links TRBV2 to TRBJ2-1, with 11 bases matching TRBD2. CDR1 is SNHLY, CDR2 FYNNEI, per germline. CDR3 size: 16 residues. J lost 4 bases, V lost 6 bases, and 8 bases had no gene match. The CDR3 loop reads CASRPAASGGYNEQFF. The CDR3 DNA reads TGTGCCAGCAGGCCCGCCGCTAGCGGGGGGTACAATGAGCAGTTCTTC.

This chain uses TRBV5-8 with TRBJ2-3, with a weak D call TRBD2 (7 bases). Trimming took 0 bases from V and 6 from J, leaving 14 bases between them. CDR1 and CDR2 from the germline V gene are SGHTS and YDEGEE. The CDR3 extends over 15 amino acids. The CDR3 nucleotides are TGTGCCAGCAGCTTGGGAAGGGGGGGCAGGGATACGCAGTATTTT. Translated: CASSLGRGGRDTQYF.

The gene calls are TRBV27 and TRBJ2-7, with D possibly TRBD1 on 5 matching bases. The germline V gene has CDR1 MNHEY and CDR2 SMNVEV (reference sequence). CDR3 length equals 14 residues. The V gene lost 5 bases and the J gene lost 5 bases, with 16 bases spanning the gap. The CDR3 nucleotides read TGTGCCAGCAGTCCCCCAGCAAGGGGAAACGAGCAGTACTTC. It specifies CASSPPARGNEQYF.

V and J are TRBV5-5 and TRBJ1-4; D is unclear. Germline values: CDR1 SGHKS, CDR2 YYEKEE (reference sequence). CDR3 length: 12 amino acids. V dropped 5 bases and J dropped 7 bases, with 9 bases sitting between them. The CDR3 sequence is CASSKGGEKLFF. The DNA of the CDR3 is TGTGCCAGCAGTAAGGGAGGTGAAAAACTGTTTTTT.

V is TRBV11-2 and J is TRBJ1-3; D remains ambiguous. In germline, CDR1 is SGHAT, CDR2 FQNNGV. CDR3 size: 15 residues. Trimming took 3 bases from V and 0 from J, leaving 9 bases between them. CDR3 sequence (DNA): TGTGCCAGCAGCTTGGACTGGAGCTCTGGAAACACCATATATTTT. This gives the protein CASSLDWSSGNTIYF.

The CDR3 spells CAWSVARVFQDTQYF. Here the CDR3 DNA reads TGTGCCTGGAGTGTTGCGAGGGTTTTCCAAGATACGCAGTATTTT. V gene TRBV30 combines with J gene TRBJ2-3; perhaps TRBD2 as D (5 bases). V was pared by 0 bases and J by 5 bases, with 15 bases between. The CDR3 extends over 15 amino acids. Germline V lookup: CDR1 GTSNPN, CDR2 SVGIG (reference sequence).

This chain connects TRBV15 to TRBJ2-3, with D perhaps matching TRBD2 (5 bases). Trimming shortened V by 8 bases and J by 10 bases, and 28 bases separated the two germline ends. Germline V gene sequence: CDR1 LNHNV, CDR2 YYDKDF (reference sequence). This CDR3 region has 16 residues. This CDR3 is CATDSLVSPPPRSQYF. The CDR3 DNA reads as TGTGCCACCGACTCACTAGTTTCTCCTCCCCCCCGGTCGCAGTATTTT.

This clone was seen more than once but under ten times. As DNA, the CDR3 is TGTGCCAGCAGAACAGGGGGGTCACCCCTCCACTTT. Amino acids: CASRTGGSPLHF. The rearrangement joins TRBV27 to TRBJ1-6; 8 bases fit TRBD1. V dropped 6 bases and J dropped 10; count of bases not matched to a gene: 2. Germline V gives CDR1 MNHEY, CDR2 SMNVEV (reference sequence). The CDR3 covers 12 residues.

The chain has TRBV5-1 and TRBJ2-3; D gene unclear. With 0 bases removed from V and 0 bases from J, the gap between germline ends came to 5 bases. The CDR3 extends over 14 amino acids. Germline CDR1 SGHRS, CDR2 YFSETQ. In nucleotides, the CDR3 is TGCGCCAGCAGCTTGGAACTTAGCACAGATACGCAGTATTTT. Translation gives CASSLELSTDTQYF. Together with reference TRBV5-1 and TRBJ2-3, the CDR3 gives the full variable domain: KAGVTQTPRYLIKTRGQQVTLSCSPISGHRSVSWYQQTPGQGLQFLFEYFSETQRNKGNFPGRFSGRQFSNSRSEMNVSTLELGDSALYLCASSLELSTDTQYFGPGTRLTVL.

The rearrangement uses TRBV6-5 and TRBJ2-1, with 7 nucleotides matching TRBD1. The CDR3 totals 13 residues. The trim removed 9 bases at V and 3 bases at J, leaving 5 bases unmatched. Germline V CDR1 and CDR2: MNHEY, SVGAGI. CDR3 sequence reads: CASGTVLYNEQFF. The CDR3 bases are TGTGCCAGTGGGACAGTCCTCTACAATGAGCAGTTCTTC.

In the case of this clone: This sample includes further DNA sequences coding for the same CDR3. This chain links TRBV3-1 (or the pseudogene TRBV3-2) with TRBJ1-1; D remains ambiguous. CDR3 length equals 13 residues. Trimming took 5 bases from V and 2 from J, leaving 9 bases between them. From germline, CDR1 is LGHDT and CDR2 YNNKEL (reference sequence). The CDR3 region is CASSSTPNTEAFF. CDR3 DNA sequence: TGTGCCAGCAGCTCGACACCTAACACTGAAGCTTTCTTT.

The gene calls are TRBV11-3 and TRBJ2-5, with D possibly TRBD2 on 5 matching bases. This CDR3 spans 13 amino acids. Germline V gives CDR1 SGHNT, CDR2 YENEEA. The ends were cut back, 5 bases at V and 5 bases at J, with 12 bases in the middle. CDR3 DNA sequence: TGTGCCAGCAGCCAGTATAGAGGGGAGACCCAGTACTTC. Translating it yields CASSQYRGETQYF.

V and J are TRBV16 and TRBJ1-5; possibly TRBD1 for D (6 bases). This CDR3 spans 14 amino acids. Germline V lookup: CDR1 KGHSY, CDR2 FQNENV. Trimming took 4 bases from V and 6 from J, leaving 13 bases between them. The CDR3: CASSPQGEGQPQHF. CDR3 nucleotide sequence: TGTGCCAGCAGCCCACAGGGTGAAGGTCAGCCCCAGCATTTT.

The CDR3 region is CASSLSTDTQYF. CDR3 bases: TGTGCCAGTAGTCTATCCACAGATACGCAGTATTTT. The chain is built from TRBV19 and TRBJ2-3; D gene unclear. Germline assignment: CDR1 LNHDA and CDR2 SQIVND (reference sequence). This CDR3 comprises 12 residues. V shed 5 bases and J shed 2 bases, with 5 bases lying between them.

The chain has TRBV19 and TRBJ2-1; 11 bases line up with TRBD2. J gave up 9 bases and V 6 bases, and 7 bases lay outside the gene matches. In germline, CDR1 is LNHDA, CDR2 SQIVND (reference sequence). The CDR3 has 14 amino acids. The CDR3 reads CASRLAGVEGEQFF. The DNA for the CDR3 is TGTGCCAGTAGACTAGCGGGAGTCGAAGGTGAGCAGTTCTTC.

The gene calls are TRBV19 and TRBJ2-7; 8 bases are a match to TRBD1. The germline CDR1 and CDR2 sequences are LNHDA and SQIVND (reference sequence). The CDR3 extends over 13 amino acids. Trimming took 8 bases from V and 3 from J; bases not matched to a gene: 6. The CDR3, as DNA: TGTGCCAGTTCTGGACAGGGAGACTACGAGCAGTACTTC. It specifies CASSGQGDYEQYF. Filled out from reference TRBV19 and TRBJ2-7, the complete variable domain reads DGGITQSPKYLFRKEGQNVTLSCEQNLNHDAMYWYRQDPGQGLRLIYYSQIVNDFQKGDIAEGYSVSREKKESFPLTVTSAQKNPTAFYLCASSGQGDYEQYFGPGTRLTVT.

The rearrangement uses TRBV6-1 and TRBJ1-4, with D possibly being TRBD1 (5 bases). Germline CDR1 MNHNS, CDR2 SASEGT. Trimming cost V 2 bases and J 7 bases, with 8 bases left between them. CDR3 length: 13 amino acids. The CDR3 region has the DNA TGTGCCAGCAGTGAAAGCGGGGGTGAAAAACTGTTTTTT. As protein: CASSESGGEKLFF.

The genes are TRBV6-5 and TRBJ1-2, with 7 nucleotides matching TRBD1. The J segment lost 1 base and the V segment lost 6 bases, leaving 8 bases of the junction unmatched. Looked up from germline, CDR1 is MNHEY and CDR2 is SVGAGI. The CDR3 has 15 residues. DNA of the CDR3: TGTGCCAGCAGCGACGACCACAGGGGTAACTATGGCTACACCTTC. Its translation: CASSDDHRGNYGYTF.

V usage is TRBV7-6 and J usage is TRBJ2-1; 9 bases align to TRBD1. Germline V CDR1 and CDR2: SGHVS, FNYEAQ. The CDR3 consists of 14 residues. J lost 7 bases, V lost 5 bases, and 6 bases had no gene match. The CDR3 DNA follows: TGTGCCAGCAGCCCAGGACAGGGGTGGAATGAGCAGTTCTTC. It codes for CASSPGQGWNEQFF.

This rearrangement joins TRBV6-5 to TRBJ2-7; 7 nucleotides agree with TRBD1. Germline CDR1 and CDR2: MNHEY and SVGAGI. This CDR3 contains 14 residues. Trimming took 2 bases from V and 6 from J; bases not matched to a gene: 7. CDR3 coding DNA: TGTGCCAGCAGTTACGAGGGGGCTTCGGCCGAGCAGTACTTC. As protein: CASSYEGASAEQYF.

This chain uses TRBV5-4 with TRBJ2-5; possible D gene TRBD2, 6 bases. Between the trimmed V and J ends, which lost 0 bases and 3 bases, there was a span of 15 bases. Germline V CDR1 and CDR2: SGHNT, YYREEE (reference sequence). The CDR3 loop spans 16 amino acids. Here the CDR3 DNA reads TGTGCCAGCAGCTTGGGCTTGGGGGGAAGAGAAGAGACCCAGTACTTC. Its translation: CASSLGLGGREETQYF.

This rearrangement joins TRBV11-1 to TRBJ1-1; 7 bases align to TRBD1. The V segment lost 3 bases and the J segment 6 bases; nucleotides outside the gene matches: 7. Germline-derived CDR1 and CDR2 are SGHAT and FQDESV (reference sequence). CDR3 size: 14 residues. The CDR3 loop is CASSFSQGTPEAFF. Written as DNA, the CDR3 is TGTGCCAGCAGCTTCTCACAGGGGACCCCTGAAGCTTTCTTT.

The J gene is TRBJ1-6, the V gene TRBV5-4; D may be TRBD1 (6 bases). The V gene's germline CDR1 is SGHNT and CDR2 YYREEE (reference sequence). Trimming pared 0 bases from V and 10 bases from J, leaving 17 bases between. This CDR3 contains 16 residues. CDR3 protein: CASSLGGPGSTSPLHF. The DNA of the CDR3 is TGTGCCAGCAGCTTGGGGGGGCCAGGTTCTACCTCACCCCTCCACTTT.

The chain has TRBV10-1 and TRBJ2-3, with 10 bases fitting TRBD2. CDR1 and CDR2 from the germline V gene are WNHNN and SYGVQD (reference sequence). The CDR3 spans 15 residues. The junction had 7 bases not matched to a gene; V was cut back by 3 bases and J by 7 bases. As DNA, the CDR3 is TGCGCCAGCAGTGAACCCAGCGGGGGGGAGAATACGCAGTATTTT. This translates into CASSEPSGGENTQYF.

The V and J genes are TRBV9 and TRBJ1-2; the match to TRBD1 covers 8 bases. The germline V gene has CDR1 SGDLS and CDR2 YYNGEE. CDR3 size: 14 residues. With V trimmed by 0 bases and J by 2 bases, 0 bases remained unmatched. The CDR3 loop reads CASSVGDRNYGYTF. CDR3 nucleotide sequence: TGTGCCAGCAGCGTAGGGGACAGGAACTATGGCTACACCTTC.

The chain has TRBV12-3 or TRBV12-4 and TRBJ2-7; possible D gene TRBD1, 6 bases. The CDR3 is made up of 12 amino acids. Trimming removed 8 bases from V and 4 bases from J, with 12 bases in between. The CDR3 bases are TGTGCCAGCTCCAGGGGCCCTTACGAGCAGTACTTC. Protein product: CASSRGPYEQYF.

The chain links TRBV5-6 to TRBJ1-2; 7 positions match TRBD1. The CDR3 spans 15 residues. Looked up from germline, CDR1 is SGHDT and CDR2 is YYEEEE. J was trimmed by 6 bases and V by 3 bases; bases with no gene match: 11. CDR3 loop: CASSYRDRGINGYTF. CDR3 in DNA: TGTGCCAGCAGCTACCGGGACAGAGGAATAAATGGCTACACCTTC.